The source of this T cell receptor (beta chain) is a study of Ad26.COV2.S vaccination and SARS-CoV-2 variants (dated by TCRdb to the early 2020s). General notes on the study: Vaccine-arm donors were drawn from COV1001, a multicentre, randomized, double-blind, placebo-controlled phase I-IIa trial of Ad26.COV2.S in healthy adults. TCRbeta repertoire sequencing was used to assess the specificity and breadth of SARS-CoV-2-reactive T cell receptors after Ad26.COV2.S vaccination. Ad26.COV2.S was given intramuscularly at 5x10^10 or 1x10^11 viral particles, as a single shot or as two shots 56 days apart. Blinding of investigators to trial group allocation was maintained during experiments and outcome assessment. The TCR-sequenced set comprised about 30 samples: approximately 20 Ad26.COV2.S vaccine recipients, 5 placebo recipients and 8 SARS-CoV-2 convalescent individuals. Trial participants were randomized into five groups of five, in which low-dose or high-dose Ad26.COV2.S was given once or twice, or placebo was given on both occasions. What the research found in general, with its limitations: Vaccine and placebo recipients had similar non-spike TCR breadth, a finding consistent with the vaccine containing only spike. Spike-specific TCR breadth was higher in Ad26.COV2.S recipients than in placebo recipients (P = 0.0014). The authors noted that the TCR breadth and depth analyses may have underestimated total T cell responses. The study was not powered to compare responses between vaccine doses or regimens. Substantial breadth of spike-specific CD8+ and CD4+ T cell responses was reported after vaccination.

The treatment or condition label of this sample denotes: about 20 received Ad26.COV2.S at low or high dose, single or two shots; about five received placebo; per-sample allocation not given. Repertoires of vaccine and placebo recipients were sequenced from samples taken on day 63 after the first injection. In Cohort 1b, fewer than 30 adults aged 18-55 years were enrolled at a single site in Boston, USA, between 29 July and 7 August 2020. Ad26.COV2.S was a replication-incompetent adenovirus type 26 vector that expressed a prefusion-stabilized SARS-CoV-2 spike protein derived from the original Wuhan strain. Cut back by 2 bases and 10 bases, the V and J ends lie 12 bases apart. CDR1 and CDR2 were assigned from the germline V gene as KGHSH and LQKENI. The CDR3 goes from the cysteine to the phenylalanine over 14 residues. CDR3 DNA is the only sequence kept; it has 42 bases, read in frame from the first base.

With regard to this clone: Its antigen remains undetermined. Base-call qualities are not available, and no considerably larger clone is one nucleotide away.

The immunoSEQ Assay was used to sequence TCRbeta CDR3 regions. After extraction, genomic DNA underwent amplification by bias-controlled multiplex PCR, followed by high-throughput sequencing. The authors processed their data as follows. Collapsing and filtering of sequences were performed to quantify the absolute abundance of each unique TCRbeta CDR3 region. Usable DNA was measured by amplifying reference genes present in all nucleated cells, and TCRbeta template counts were normalized to that usable DNA to estimate T cell fraction. Repertoire TCRs were annotated as SARS-CoV-2-specific when V gene, CDR3 amino acid sequence and J gene were exactly matched to a known reactive TCR set. The reference SARS-CoV-2 TCR set was obtained from MIRA and was filtered for enrichment in COVID-19-positive ImmuneCODE repertoires, whereby public or cross-reactive TCRs were removed. Based on the MIRA antigens, annotated TCRs were further analysed at the level of specific ORF or position within ORF. Depth was the summed frequency of annotated unique rearrangements, while breadth was defined as annotated unique rearrangements over total unique productive rearrangements. Two-sided Wilcoxon rank-sum tests were applied when comparing TCR breadth between groups. Held by TCRdb, this immuneACCESS table contains in-frame sequences only and omits some clones. Under half of the omission traces to an unresolved V gene where checked; the cause of the rest is unknown. V and J calls and clone size are copied from that table; D and trimming were computed from the DNA. The sample data list 500,000 or so clones, and about 91% of these were observed just once. The ten largest clones take up approximately 2.5% of the sample.

This TCR was recovered from a person between 18 and 59 years old who received the Ad26.COV2.S COVID-19 vaccine or a placebo. The sample consisted of peripheral blood, taken in a trial of Ad26.COV2.S vaccine versus placebo. The rearrangement combines TRBV18 with TRBJ1-6; the best D guess is TRBD1, with 5 bases matching. The nucleotides are TGTGCCAGCTCACCAAACCAGGGTCTCTCACCCCTCCACTTT. Its product reads: CASSPNQGLSPLHF.